This is a list of T cell receptor beta chains from one sample in a study of beta chain features in type 1 diabetes. Repertoires were generated with immunoSEQ multiplex PCR, while TCRdb's copy carries only in-frame clones and drops some. Of 250,000 or so clones listed, about 30% were seen once; the top ten hold 4%. The sample comprised central memory CD4+ T cells from blood. The receptors here all came from a young man in good health. The CDR3 runs from the conserved cysteine through the conserved F or W. The D gene is left open where the match is weak. Size values are once, few and many counts, or a class for expanded clones, and some rows have none.

>TRBD2|.|TRBV9|TRBJ2-7
CASSPPSGMGEQYF
TGTGCCAGCAGCCCTCCTAGCGGGATGGGGGAGCAGTACTTC
>TRBD2|few|TRBV29-1|TRBJ2-5
CSVLTSGSVETQYF
TGCAGCGTTCTGACTAGCGGGAGTGTAGAGACCCAGTACTTC
>.|.|TRBV28|TRBJ2-5
CASRVGLGGETQYF
TGTGCCAGCAGGGTGGGCCTAGGAGGGGAGACCCAGTACTTC
>.|many|TRBV9|TRBJ2-2
CASSPRDSREGELFF
TGTGCCAGCAGCCCTCGGGACTCCAGGGAGGGGGAGCTGTTTTTT
>.|few|TRBV20-1|TRBJ2-7
CSVGGLYEQYF
TGCAGTGTTGGGGGCCTTTACGAGCAGTACTTC
>.|few|TRBV11-2|TRBJ2-1
CASSLASVAYNEQFF
TGTGCCAGCAGCTTAGCCAGCGTAGCCTACAATGAGCAGTTCTTC
>.|.|TRBV2|TRBJ2-5
CASSRLGTGKETQYF
TGTGCCAGCAGCCGTTTGGGTACAGGGAAAGAGACCCAGTACTTC
>.|many|TRBV25-1|TRBJ2-1
CASSEYGGSSYNEQFF
TGTGCCAGCAGTGAATATGGAGGGAGCTCCTACAATGAGCAGTTCTTC
>.|.|TRBV14|TRBJ2-5
CASSQDRWDGETQYF
TGTGCCAGCAGCCAAGATCGGTGGGACGGAGAGACCCAGTACTTC
>TRBD1|few|TRBV6-1|TRBJ1-5
CASRDSFPQPQHF
TGTGCCAGCCGGGACAGCTTCCCCCAGCCCCAGCATTTT
>.|.|TRBV5-1|TRBJ2-2
CASSLVTTIGELFF
TGCGCCAGCAGCTTGGTTACTACCATTGGGGAGCTGTTTTTT
>.|.|TRBV4-1|TRBJ1-6
CASSPLPGRNNNSPLHF
TGCGCCAGCAGCCCCCTCCCGGGACGGAACAATAATTCACCCCTCCACTTT
>.|few|TRBV30|TRBJ2-7
CARATRDGEQYF
TGTGCACGGGCCACACGGGACGGGGAGCAGTACTTC
>.|.|TRBV9|TRBJ2-5
CASSPRDGQETQYF
TGTGCCAGCAGCCCCCGGGACGGCCAAGAGACCCAGTACTTC
>TRBD2|few|TRBV6-5|TRBJ2-3
CASSLPGGGGDTQYF
TGTGCCAGCAGCCTCCCGGGCGGGGGAGGTGATACGCAGTATTTT
>.|many|TRBV30|TRBJ1-5
CAWSPRGGGYQPQHF
TGTGCCTGGAGTCCCCGCGGGGGGGGATATCAGCCCCAGCATTTT
>.|.|TRBV9|TRBJ1-1
CASSHDIVNTEAFF
TGTGCCAGCAGCCACGATATCGTGAACACTGAAGCTTTCTTT
>.|.|TRBV28|TRBJ2-7
CASSNELGYEQYF
TGTGCCAGCAGTAATGAGTTGGGCTACGAGCAGTACTTC